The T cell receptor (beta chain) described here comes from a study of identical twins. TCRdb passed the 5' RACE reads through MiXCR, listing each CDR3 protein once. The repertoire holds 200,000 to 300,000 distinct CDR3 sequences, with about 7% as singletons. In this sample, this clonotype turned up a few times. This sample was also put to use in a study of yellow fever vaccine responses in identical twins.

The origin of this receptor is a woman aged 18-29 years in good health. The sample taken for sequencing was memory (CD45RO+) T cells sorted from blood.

The CDR3 DNA sequence: TGTGCCAGCAGCCAAGGAAGGAGCGATGGCTACACCTTC. Residues: CASSQGRSDGYTF. The chain has TRBV11-2 and TRBJ1-2, with D uncertain. Germline CDR1 and CDR2: SGHAT and FQNNGV. This CDR3 region has 13 residues. V was clipped by 5 bases and J by 6 bases, with 13 bases between them. Drawing the rest from reference TRBV11-2 and TRBJ1-2, the complete variable domain is EAGVAQSPRYKIIEKRQSVAFWCNPISGHATLYWYQQILGQGPKLLIQFQNNGVVDDSQLPKDRFSAERLKGVDSTLKIQPAKLEDSAVYLCASSQGRSDGYTFGSGTRLTVV.